Listed here are 18 T cell receptor beta chains from one sample, sequenced in a study of breast tumors, draining lymph nodes, adjacent tissues. TCRdb used MiXCR to reprocess the multiplex PCR reads, holding one entry per CDR3 protein. The table shows some 110,000 distinct CDR3 sequences, with roughly 33% occurring only once. Axillary draining lymph nodes of breast cancer patients supplied the node samples. The sample was axillary lymph node tissue. The receptor set was obtained from a female donor with breast cancer. Some clones in this sample may be carry-over from other donors' samples.

A note on this clonotype: This clone may be a read error of a much larger clone one base away. J is TRBJ2-1 and V is TRBV4-1, with TRBD2 matching over 8 bases. The CDR3 has 16 amino acids. Germline trimming cut 3 bases from V and 9 bases from J; bases unmatched to any gene: 13. Germline CDR1 is MGHRA and CDR2 is YSYEKL. This CDR3 is CASSQYRGGARVEQFF. In DNA form, the CDR3 reads TGCGCCAGCAGCCAGTATCGGGGGGGGGCCAGGGTTGAGCAGTTCTTC.

This clonotype was found many times. The chain joins TRBV7-8 to TRBJ2-5; D possibly corresponds to TRBD2 (6 bases). V lost 4 bases, J lost 9 bases, and 27 bases lay in between. The CDR3 is made up of 17 amino acids. Germline V gives CDR1 SGHVS, CDR2 FQNEAQ. The CDR3 loop reads CASSSVEGQGGDGPQYF. The CDR3 coding sequence is TGTGCCAGCAGCTCAGTCGAAGGGCAGGGAGGAGATGGGCCCCAGTACTTC.

Regarding this clonotype: A read error may explain this, as a much larger clone is one base away. V gene TRBV7-9 combines with J gene TRBJ1-2; 7 nucleotides agree with TRBD1. Germline CDR1 is SEHNR and CDR2 is FQNEAQ (reference sequence). The CDR3 sequence is 15 residues long. The CDR3 DNA sequence: TGTGCCAGCAGCCGTATGTTCACAGGGGCAGGAGGCTACCCCTTC. This sequence encodes CASSRMFTGAGGYPF.

Of note for this clonotype: Its ends do not fully match the called genes, so a read error is possible. The chain employs TRBV12-3 or TRBV12-4 and TRBJ1-5, with D hard to call. The CDR3 has 14 residues. The CDR3 protein is CASRTGGSSQPQHF. The CDR3, as DNA: TGCGCCAGCAGAACGGGCGGCAGCAGTCAGCCCCAGCATTTT.

This clonotype showed up just a few times. The chain joins TRBV9 to TRBJ1-1; D is possibly TRBD1 (6 bases). Germline values: CDR1 SGDLS, CDR2 YYNGEE. This CDR3 comprises 14 residues. Trimming left V 1 base short and J 1 base short, with 8 bases between. CDR3 in amino acids: CASSVSGQNTEAFF. Written as DNA, the CDR3 is TGTGCCAGCAGCGTATCGGGACAGAACACTGAAGCTTTCTTT.

This clonotype was observed at least ten times. The J gene is TRBJ2-3, the V gene TRBV20-1; 7 bases are shared with TRBD1. CDR1 DFQATT and CDR2 SNEGSKA come from the germline V gene (reference sequence). The CDR3 contains 13 residues. Trimming took 6 bases from V and 9 from J; bases not matched to a gene: 12. The CDR3 bases are TGCAGTGCCCGCGACAGGGTAAAGGACACGCAGTATTTT. This codes for CSARDRVKDTQYF.

Ten or more counts support this clonotype. J is TRBJ2-5 and V is TRBV12-5; D is undetermined. Trimming cost V 8 bases and J 1 base, with 8 bases left between them. Germline CDR1 is LGHNT and CDR2 is FRNRAP. CDR3 length: 12 residues. The CDR3 coding sequence is TGTGCTAGTCGAGGAATCCAAGAGACCCAGTACTTC. Its translation: CASRGIQETQYF. Using reference TRBV12-5 and TRBJ2-5 for the parts outside the CDR3, the full variable domain is DARVTQTPRHKVTEMGQEVTMRCQPILGHNTVFWYRQTMMQGLELLAYFRNRAPLDDSGMPKDRFSAEMPDATLATLKIQPSEPRDSAVYFCASRGIQETQYFGPGTRLLVL.

The chain combines TRBV7-2 with TRBJ2-6; unclear D gene. Trimming removed 5 bases at V and 4 bases at J, with 6 bases between. Per germline, CDR1 SGHTA and CDR2 FQGNSA. CDR3 length: 13 amino acids. The CDR3 loop is CASSPAGANVLTF. As DNA, the CDR3 is TGTGCCAGCAGCCCCGCGGGGGCCAACGTCCTGACTTTC.

To note about this clonotype: One end of the junction is discordant with germline, which a read error may explain. In DNA, the CDR3 is TGTACCAGCAGCTTAGTCCAAGGGGGCGGGGGTGTAACGCAGTATTTT. Its protein product is CTSSLVQGGGGVTQYF. The V and J genes are TRBV11-2 and TRBJ2-3; D possibly uses TRBD1 or TRBD2 (7 bases each). The germline V gene encodes CDR1 SGHAT and CDR2 FQNNGV. This CDR3 has 16 residues.

About this clonotype: An end of the junction does not agree with germline; a read error may underlie this. The rearrangement joins TRBV20-1 to TRBJ2-1; TRBD2 matches 8 bases. Germline loops: CDR1 DFQATT, CDR2 SNEGSKA (reference sequence). This CDR3 has 15 residues. The CDR3 sequence is CSARAVAGYSNKQFF. In DNA form, the CDR3 reads TGCAGTGCCAGAGCGGTAGCGGGATACTCCAATAAGCAGTTCTTC.

At least ten counts were recorded for this clonotype. The rearrangement links TRBV19 to TRBJ1-2; 8 bases map to TRBD1. The V gene's germline CDR1 is LNHDA and CDR2 SQIVND (reference sequence). This CDR3 region has 15 residues. The V and J ends lost 7 bases and 1 base, in that order; junction bases with no gene match: 8. The CDR3 DNA reads as TGTGCCAGTACCCCGGACAGGGCCCATAACTATGGCTACACCTTC. It encodes CASTPDRAHNYGYTF.

This clonotype was seen repeatedly, ten times or more. The rearrangement joins TRBV6-4 to TRBJ1-2, with D possibly matching TRBD1 (6 bases). Per germline, CDR1 MRHNA and CDR2 SNTAGT. V was clipped by 7 bases and J by 4 bases, with 19 bases between them. This CDR3 is 15 amino acids long. The CDR3 DNA follows: TGTGCCAGCACTTTCAACAGGGATGGCGTCTATGGCTACACCTTC. Translation: CASTFNRDGVYGYTF.

This clonotype was observed at least ten times. V gene TRBV20-1 combines with J gene TRBJ1-3; TRBD1 matches 8 bases. The germline V gene encodes CDR1 DFQATT and CDR2 SNEGSKA (reference sequence). The length of the CDR3 is 15 residues. J gave up 2 bases and V 3 bases, and 6 bases lay outside the gene matches. The CDR3 spells CSASSATGAGNTIYF. Written as DNA, the CDR3 is TGCAGTGCTAGTTCCGCGACAGGGGCTGGAAACACCATATATTTT.

This clonotype was counted many times. V is TRBV10-3 and J is TRBJ2-3; TRBD1 is a possible D gene (6 bases). The CDR3 covers 16 residues. Germline CDR1 is ENHRY and CDR2 is SYGVKD. V lost 0 bases, J lost 3 bases, and 13 bases lay in between. CDR3 in amino acids: CAISESGRQDTDTQYF. The DNA of the CDR3 is TGTGCCATCAGTGAGTCAGGGCGACAGGATACAGATACGCAGTATTTT.

In its sample, this clonotype was seen a few times. The germline gene is not matched at one end of the junction; a read error may be the cause. This rearrangement joins TRBV5-1 to TRBJ2-5; D perhaps matches TRBD2 (6 bases). Per germline, CDR1 SGHRS and CDR2 YFSETQ. There are 12 residues in the CDR3. The CDR3 loop reads CASSLGEETHYF. CDR3 bases: TGCGCCAGCAGCTTGGGGGAGGAGACCCACTACTTC.

This clonotype was counted ten times or more. The chain couples TRBV6-6 to TRBJ2-2; D is perhaps TRBD2 (6 bases). Germline V gene sequence: CDR1 MNHNY, CDR2 SVGAGI (reference sequence). There are 17 residues in the CDR3. The V and J ends lost 0 bases and 6 bases respectively, with 17 bases between them. The CDR3 region has the DNA TGTGCCAGCAGTTACTCGGGGGGTTCATTTAGTTCCGGGGAGCTGTTTTTT. Protein sequence: CASSYSGGSFSSGELFF.

Regarding this clonotype: Given a much more abundant clone one base away, this may be a read error. The V gene is TRBV9, the J gene TRBJ2-7; 8 bases agree with TRBD2. The CDR3 covers 14 residues. The germline CDR1 and CDR2 sequences are SGDLS and YYNGEE. As DNA, the CDR3 is TGTGCCAGCAGCCCTGGGACTAGTTATGACGAGCAGTCCTTC. It encodes CASSPGTSYDEQSF.

This clonotype occurred many times. This chain links TRBV20-1 with TRBJ2-1; 9 nucleotides agree with TRBD1. Germline-derived CDR1 and CDR2 are DFQATT and SNEGSKA (reference sequence). This CDR3 has 17 residues. V trimming: 2 bases; J trimming: 6 bases; junction bases outside the gene matches: 14. The CDR3 coding sequence is TGCAGTGCTAGACGTCCCGGGACAGGGAATAGAGGCAATGAGCAGTTCTTC. Protein product: CSARRPGTGNRGNEQFF.